This TCR beta chain was found in a study of spatial heterogeneity in lung cancer. General study points: Counts that tracked tumor mutation counts were those of expanded intratumoral alpha and beta TCRs.

A single record per CDR3 protein comes from TCRdb applying MiXCR to the 5' RACE reads. This table has 17,000 or so distinct CDR3 sequences, about 6.3% appearing once. This clonotype is medium-sized in the sample. No antigen is known for it. Little can be read into the size of this beta chain, an off-target read in a library designed for alpha chains. Looked up from germline, CDR1 is DFQATT and CDR2 is SNEGSKA (reference sequence). V lost 5 bases and J 2 bases, leaving 16 bases between the germline ends. CDR3 length equals 14 residues. As to time point: sample taken at primary tumor resection. The donor population consisted of over 55 patients with untreated, early-stage non-small cell lung cancer. Whole RNA obtained from tumor, nontumor lung or frozen PBMC underwent sequencing without sorting.

The material was lung tumor tissue, obtained at surgery. J is TRBJ2-7 and V is TRBV20-1, with unresolved D. The TCR sequence derives from a male donor with early-stage non-small cell lung cancer. CDR3 nucleotides: TGCAGTGCTCCAGGCCGGGCCCCGCCCTACGAGCAGTACTTC. This sequence encodes CSAPGRAPPYEQYF.